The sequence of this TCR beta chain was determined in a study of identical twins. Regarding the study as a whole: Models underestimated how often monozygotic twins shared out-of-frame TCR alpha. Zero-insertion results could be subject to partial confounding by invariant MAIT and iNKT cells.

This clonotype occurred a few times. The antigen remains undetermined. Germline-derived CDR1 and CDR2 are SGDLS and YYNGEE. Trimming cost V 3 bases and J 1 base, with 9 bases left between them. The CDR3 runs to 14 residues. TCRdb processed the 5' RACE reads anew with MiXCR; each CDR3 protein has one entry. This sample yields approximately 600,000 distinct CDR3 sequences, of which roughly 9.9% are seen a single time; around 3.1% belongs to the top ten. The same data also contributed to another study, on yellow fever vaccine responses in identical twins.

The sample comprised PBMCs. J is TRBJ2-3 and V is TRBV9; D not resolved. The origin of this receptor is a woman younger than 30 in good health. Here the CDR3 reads CASSDLPGTDTQYF. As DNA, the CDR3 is TGTGCCAGCAGCGATCTCCCGGGCACAGATACGCAGTATTTT.